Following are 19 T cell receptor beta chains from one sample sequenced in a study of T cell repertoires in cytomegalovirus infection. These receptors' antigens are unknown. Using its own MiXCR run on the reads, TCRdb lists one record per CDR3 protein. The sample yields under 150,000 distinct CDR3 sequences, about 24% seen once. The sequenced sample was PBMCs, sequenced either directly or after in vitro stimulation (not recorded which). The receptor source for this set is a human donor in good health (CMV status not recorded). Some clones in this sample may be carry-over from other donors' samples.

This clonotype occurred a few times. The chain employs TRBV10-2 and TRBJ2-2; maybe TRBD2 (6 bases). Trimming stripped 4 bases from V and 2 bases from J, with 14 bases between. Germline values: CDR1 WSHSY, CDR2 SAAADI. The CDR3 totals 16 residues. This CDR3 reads CASSVTLADNTGELFF. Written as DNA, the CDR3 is TGCGCCAGCAGTGTGACATTAGCGGATAACACCGGGGAGCTGTTTTTT.

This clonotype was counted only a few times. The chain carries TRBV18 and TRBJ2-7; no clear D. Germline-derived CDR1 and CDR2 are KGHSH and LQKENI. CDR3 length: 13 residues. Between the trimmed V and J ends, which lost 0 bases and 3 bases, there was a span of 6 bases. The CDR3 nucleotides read TGTGCCAGCTCACCACCGGACGGCTACGAGCAGTACTTC. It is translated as CASSPPDGYEQYF.

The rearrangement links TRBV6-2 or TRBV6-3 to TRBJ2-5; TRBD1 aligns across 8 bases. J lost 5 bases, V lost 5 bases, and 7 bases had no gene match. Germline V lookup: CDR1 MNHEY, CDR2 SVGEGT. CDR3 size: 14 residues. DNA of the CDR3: TGTGCCAGCAGTCATAGCCGGGACAGGGAGACCCAGTACTTC. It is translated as CASSHSRDRETQYF.

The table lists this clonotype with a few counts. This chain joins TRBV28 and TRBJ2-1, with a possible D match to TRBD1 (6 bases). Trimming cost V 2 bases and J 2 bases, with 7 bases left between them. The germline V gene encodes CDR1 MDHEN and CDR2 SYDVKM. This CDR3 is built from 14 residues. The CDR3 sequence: CASSLRQAYNEQFF. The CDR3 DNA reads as TGTGCCAGCAGTTTAAGACAGGCCTACAATGAGCAGTTCTTC.

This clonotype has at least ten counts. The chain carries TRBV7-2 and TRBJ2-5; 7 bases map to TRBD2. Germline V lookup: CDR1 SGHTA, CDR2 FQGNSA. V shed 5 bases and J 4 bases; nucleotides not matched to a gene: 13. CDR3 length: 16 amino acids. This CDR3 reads CASSPSTGGGGETQYF. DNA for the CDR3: TGTGCCAGCAGCCCCTCTACGGGAGGTGGGGGAGAGACCCAGTACTTC.

For the CDR3, the DNA is TGTGCCAGCAGACCTGGGACTAGCGGGAGAAGGGATACGCAGTATTTT. It specifies CASRPGTSGRRDTQYF. The rearrangement joins TRBV3-1 to TRBJ2-3, with 14 bases lining up with TRBD2. Trimming took 6 bases from V and 6 from J; bases not matched to a gene: 8. This CDR3 contains 16 residues. Per the germline V gene, CDR1 is LGHDT and CDR2 is YNNKEL (reference sequence).

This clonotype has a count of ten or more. In nucleotides, the CDR3 is TGTGCCAGCAGCGGAACAGGGTCGCGCTACGAGCAGTACGTC. It encodes CASSGTGSRYEQYV. The V and J genes are TRBV7-8 and TRBJ2-7; weak D call: TRBD1 (6 bases). The CDR3 is made up of 14 amino acids. Germline CDR1 is SGHVS and CDR2 is FQNEAQ. The V end was cut by 5 bases, the J end by 3 bases, with 14 bases between.

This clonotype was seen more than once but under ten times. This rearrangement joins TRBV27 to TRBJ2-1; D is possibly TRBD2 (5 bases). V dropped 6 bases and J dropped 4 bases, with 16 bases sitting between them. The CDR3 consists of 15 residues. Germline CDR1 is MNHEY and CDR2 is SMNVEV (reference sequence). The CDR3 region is CASSPGVALYNEQFF. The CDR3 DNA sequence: TGTGCCAGCAGCCCCGGGGTAGCGTTGTACAATGAGCAGTTCTTC.

CDR3 protein: CASSYLHLRDTSYEQYV. The CDR3 coding sequence is TGTGCCAGCAGTTACCTCCATTTAAGGGACACCTCCTACGAGCAGTACGTC. The chain combines TRBV6-2 or TRBV6-3 with TRBJ2-7; D might be TRBD1 (6 bases). V lost 2 bases and J lost 0, with 17 bases in between. The CDR3 extends over 17 amino acids. Germline V gene data show CDR1 as MNHEY and CDR2 as SVGEGT.

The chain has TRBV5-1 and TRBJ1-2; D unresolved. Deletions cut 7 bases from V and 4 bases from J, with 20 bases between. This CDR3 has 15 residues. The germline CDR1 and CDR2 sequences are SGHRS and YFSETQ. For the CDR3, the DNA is TGCGCCAGCGCCCCCGGGAGAGCAGGATCCTATGGCTACACCTTC. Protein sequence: CASAPGRAGSYGYTF.

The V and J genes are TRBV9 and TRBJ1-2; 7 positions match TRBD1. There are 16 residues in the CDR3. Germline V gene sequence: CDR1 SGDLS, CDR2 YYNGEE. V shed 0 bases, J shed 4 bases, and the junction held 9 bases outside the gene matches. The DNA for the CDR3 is TGTGCCAGCAGCGTAGAATTCACAGGGGAAGGCTATGGCTACACCTTC. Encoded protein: CASSVEFTGEGYGYTF.

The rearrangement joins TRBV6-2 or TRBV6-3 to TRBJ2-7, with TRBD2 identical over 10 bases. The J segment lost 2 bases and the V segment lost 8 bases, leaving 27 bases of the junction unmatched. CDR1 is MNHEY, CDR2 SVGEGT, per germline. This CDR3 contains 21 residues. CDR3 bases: TGTGCCAGCGCCAGGGCGCCTTTGACAGGAGTACTAGCGGGAAGACCCTACGAGCAGTACGTC. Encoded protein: CASARAPLTGVLAGRPYEQYV.

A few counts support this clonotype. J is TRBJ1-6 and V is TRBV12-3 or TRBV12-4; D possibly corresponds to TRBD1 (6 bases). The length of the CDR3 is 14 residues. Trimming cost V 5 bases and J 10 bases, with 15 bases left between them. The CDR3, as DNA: TGTGCCAGCAGTCCACAGGGCAGCGAGTCACCCCTCCACTTT. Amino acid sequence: CASSPQGSESPLHF.

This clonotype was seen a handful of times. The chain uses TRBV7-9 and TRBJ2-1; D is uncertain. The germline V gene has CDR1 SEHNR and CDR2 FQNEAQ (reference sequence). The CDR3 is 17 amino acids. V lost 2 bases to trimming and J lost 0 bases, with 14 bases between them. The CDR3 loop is CASSLPRDGSSYNEQFF. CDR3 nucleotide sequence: TGTGCCAGCAGCTTACCCCGTGACGGTAGCTCCTACAATGAGCAGTTCTTC.

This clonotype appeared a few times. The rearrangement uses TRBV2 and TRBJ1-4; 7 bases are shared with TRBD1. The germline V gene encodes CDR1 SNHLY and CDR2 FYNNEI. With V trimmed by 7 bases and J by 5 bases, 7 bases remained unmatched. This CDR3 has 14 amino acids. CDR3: CASTRQGRNEKLFF. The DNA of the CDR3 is TGTGCCAGCACCCGACAGGGAAGAAATGAAAAACTGTTTTTT.

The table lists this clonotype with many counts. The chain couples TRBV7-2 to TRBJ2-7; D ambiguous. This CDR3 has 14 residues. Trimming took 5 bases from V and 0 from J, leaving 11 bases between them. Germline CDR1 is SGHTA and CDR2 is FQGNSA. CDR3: CASSLELLSYEQYF. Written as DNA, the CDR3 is TGTGCCAGCAGCCTGGAACTGCTCTCCTACGAGCAGTACTTC. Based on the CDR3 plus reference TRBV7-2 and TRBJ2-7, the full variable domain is GAGVSQSPSNKVTEKGKDVELRCDPISGHTALYWYRQSLGQGLEFLIYFQGNSAPDKSGLPSDRFSAERTGGSVSTLTIQRTQQEDSAVYLCASSLELLSYEQYFGPGTRLTVT.

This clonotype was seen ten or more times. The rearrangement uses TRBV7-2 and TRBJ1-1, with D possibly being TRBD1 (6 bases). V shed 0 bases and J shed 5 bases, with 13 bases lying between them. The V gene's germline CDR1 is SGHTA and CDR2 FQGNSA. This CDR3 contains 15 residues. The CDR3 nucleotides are TGTGCCAGCAGCTTAGCGGTGGGGGCAGGGACTGAAGCTTTCTTT. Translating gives CASSLAVGAGTEAFF. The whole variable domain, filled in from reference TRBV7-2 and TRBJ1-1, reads GAGVSQSPSNKVTEKGKDVELRCDPISGHTALYWYRQSLGQGLEFLIYFQGNSAPDKSGLPSDRFSAERTGGSVSTLTIQRTQQEDSAVYLCASSLAVGAGTEAFFGQGTRLTVV.

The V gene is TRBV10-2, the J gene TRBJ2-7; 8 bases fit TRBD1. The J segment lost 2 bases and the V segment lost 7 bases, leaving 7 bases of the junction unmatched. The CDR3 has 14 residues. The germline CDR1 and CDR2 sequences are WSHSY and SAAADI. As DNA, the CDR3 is TGCGCCAGCACCGTAGACAGGGGTGCCTACGAGCAGTACGTC. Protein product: CASTVDRGAYEQYV.

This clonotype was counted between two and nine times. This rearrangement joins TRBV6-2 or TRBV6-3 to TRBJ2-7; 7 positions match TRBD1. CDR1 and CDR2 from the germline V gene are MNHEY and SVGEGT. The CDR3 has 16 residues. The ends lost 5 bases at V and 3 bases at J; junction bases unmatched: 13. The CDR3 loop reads CASSTRPGQMSYEQYF. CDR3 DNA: TGTGCCAGCAGTACGAGACCGGGACAGATGAGCTACGAGCAGTACTTC.